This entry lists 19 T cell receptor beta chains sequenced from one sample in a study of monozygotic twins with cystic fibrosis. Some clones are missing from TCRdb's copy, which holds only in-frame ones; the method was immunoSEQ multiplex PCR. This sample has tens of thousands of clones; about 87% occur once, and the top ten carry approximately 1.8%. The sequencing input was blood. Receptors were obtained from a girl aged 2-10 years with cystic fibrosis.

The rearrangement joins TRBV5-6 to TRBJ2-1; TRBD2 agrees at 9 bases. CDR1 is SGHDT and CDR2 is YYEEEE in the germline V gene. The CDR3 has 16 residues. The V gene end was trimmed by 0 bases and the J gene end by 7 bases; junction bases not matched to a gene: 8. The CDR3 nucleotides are TGTGCCAGCAGCTTGGCCTTAAGCGGGGGGTCGAATGAGCAGTTCTTC. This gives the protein CASSLALSGGSNEQFF.

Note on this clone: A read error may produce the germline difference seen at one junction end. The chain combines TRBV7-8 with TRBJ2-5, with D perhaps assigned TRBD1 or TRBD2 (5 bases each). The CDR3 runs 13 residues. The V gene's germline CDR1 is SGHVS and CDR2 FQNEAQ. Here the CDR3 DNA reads TGTGCCAGCACCTTAGGCGAGGGGGAGACCCAGTACTTC. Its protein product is CASTLGEGETQYF. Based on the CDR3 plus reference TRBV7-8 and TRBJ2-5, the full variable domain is GAGVSQSPRYKVAKRGQDVALRCDPISGHVSLFWYQQALGQGPEFLTYFQNEAQLDKSGLPSDRFFAERPEGSVSTLKIQRTQQEDSAVYLCASTLGEGETQYFGPGTRLLVL.

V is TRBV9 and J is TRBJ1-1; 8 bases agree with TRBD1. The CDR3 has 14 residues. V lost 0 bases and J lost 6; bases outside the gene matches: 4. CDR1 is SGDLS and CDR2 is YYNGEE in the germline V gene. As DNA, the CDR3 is TGTGCCAGCAGCGTAGGAGACAGGGGTGCTGAAGCTTTCTTT. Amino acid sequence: CASSVGDRGAEAFF.

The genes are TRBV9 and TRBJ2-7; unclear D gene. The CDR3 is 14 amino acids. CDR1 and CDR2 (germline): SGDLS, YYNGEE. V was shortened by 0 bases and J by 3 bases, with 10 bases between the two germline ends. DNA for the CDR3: TGTGCCAGCAGCGTAGGTTACACGAGCTACGAGCAGTACTTC. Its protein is CASSVGYTSYEQYF. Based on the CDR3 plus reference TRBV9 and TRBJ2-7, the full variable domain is DSGVTQTPKHLITATGQRVTLRCSPRSGDLSVYWYQQSLDQGLQFLIQYYNGEERAKGNILERFSAQQFPDLHSELNLSSLELGDSALYFCASSVGYTSYEQYFGPGTRLTVT.

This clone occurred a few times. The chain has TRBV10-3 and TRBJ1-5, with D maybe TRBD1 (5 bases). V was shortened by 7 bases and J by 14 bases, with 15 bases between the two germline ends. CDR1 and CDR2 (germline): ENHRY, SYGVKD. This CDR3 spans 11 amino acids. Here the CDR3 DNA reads TGTGCCATCAATCCGGGACGGCCGAAGCATTTT. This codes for CAINPGRPKHF.

CDR3 coding DNA: TGTGCCAGCAGCAACTCCTACGAGCAGTACTTC. It encodes CASSNSYEQYF. V is TRBV13 and J is TRBJ2-7; D not certain. This CDR3 region has 11 residues. Looked up from germline, CDR1 is PRHDT and CDR2 is FYEKMQ (reference sequence). V gave up 5 bases and J gave up 0 bases, with 2 bases separating them.

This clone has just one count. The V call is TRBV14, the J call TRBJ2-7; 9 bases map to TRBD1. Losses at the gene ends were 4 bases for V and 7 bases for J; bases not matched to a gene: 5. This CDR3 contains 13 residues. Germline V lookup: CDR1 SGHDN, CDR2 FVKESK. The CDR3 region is CASSRTGDREQYF. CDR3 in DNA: TGTGCCAGCAGCCGGACAGGGGATAGAGAGCAGTACTTC.

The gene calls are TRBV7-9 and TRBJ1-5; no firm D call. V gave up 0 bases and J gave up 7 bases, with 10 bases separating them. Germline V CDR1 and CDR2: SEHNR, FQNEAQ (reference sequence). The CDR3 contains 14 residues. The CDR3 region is CASSLAGHEQPQHF. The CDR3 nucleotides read TGTGCCAGCAGCTTAGCAGGTCATGAACAGCCCCAGCATTTT.

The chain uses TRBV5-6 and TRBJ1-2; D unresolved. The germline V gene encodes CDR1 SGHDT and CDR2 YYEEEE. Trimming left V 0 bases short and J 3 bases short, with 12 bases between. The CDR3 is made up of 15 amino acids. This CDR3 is CASSLEGRQHYGYTF. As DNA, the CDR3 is TGTGCCAGCAGCTTGGAGGGCAGGCAACACTATGGCTACACCTTC.

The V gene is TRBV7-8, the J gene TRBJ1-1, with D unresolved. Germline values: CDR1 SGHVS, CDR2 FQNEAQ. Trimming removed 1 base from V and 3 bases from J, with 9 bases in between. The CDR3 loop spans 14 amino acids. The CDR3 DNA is TGTGCCAGCAGCTTAGGTAGAAAGGACACTGAAGCTTTCTTT. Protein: CASSLGRKDTEAFF.

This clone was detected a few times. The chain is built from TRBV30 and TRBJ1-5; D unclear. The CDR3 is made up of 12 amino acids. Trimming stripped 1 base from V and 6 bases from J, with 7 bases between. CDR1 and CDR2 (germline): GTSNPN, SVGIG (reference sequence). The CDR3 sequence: CAWSGVAQPQHF. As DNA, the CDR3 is TGTGCCTGGAGTGGCGTGGCTCAGCCCCAGCATTTT.

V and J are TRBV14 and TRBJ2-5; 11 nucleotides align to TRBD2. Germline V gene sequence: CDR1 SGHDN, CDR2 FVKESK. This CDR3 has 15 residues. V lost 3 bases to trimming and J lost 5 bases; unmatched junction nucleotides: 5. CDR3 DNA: TGTGCCAGCAGCCACCGCCGGACTAGCGGGGAGACCCAGTACTTC. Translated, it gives CASSHRRTSGETQYF.

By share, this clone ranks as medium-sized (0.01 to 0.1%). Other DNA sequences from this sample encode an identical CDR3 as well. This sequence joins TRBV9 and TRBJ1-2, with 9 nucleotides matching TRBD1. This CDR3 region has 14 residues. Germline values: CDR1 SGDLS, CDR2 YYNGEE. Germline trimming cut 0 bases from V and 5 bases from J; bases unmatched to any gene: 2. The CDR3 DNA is TGTGCCAGCAGCGTAGCAGGACAGGGGTATGGCTACACCTTC. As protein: CASSVAGQGYGYTF.

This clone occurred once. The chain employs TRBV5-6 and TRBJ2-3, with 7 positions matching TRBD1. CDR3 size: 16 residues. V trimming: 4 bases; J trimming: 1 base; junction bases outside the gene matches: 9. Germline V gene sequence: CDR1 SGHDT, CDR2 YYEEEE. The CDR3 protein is CASSPGTASGTDTQYF. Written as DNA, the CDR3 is TGTGCCAGCAGCCCTGGGACAGCCTCTGGCACAGATACGCAGTATTTT.

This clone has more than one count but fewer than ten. The CDR3 reads CASSPVGQGADEQYF. CDR3 coding DNA: TGCGCCAGCAGCCCCGTAGGACAGGGGGCAGACGAGCAGTACTTC. This sequence joins TRBV5-1 and TRBJ2-7; 11 nucleotides agree with TRBD1. With 4 bases clipped from V and 5 bases from J, the junction kept 8 bases outside the gene matches. The CDR3 extends over 15 amino acids. CDR1 and CDR2 from the germline V gene are SGHRS and YFSETQ.

The DNA for the CDR3 is TGCGCCAGCAGCCAAGCCCCGACAGGGGGCCCCTCTGGGGCCAACGTCCTGACTTTC. As protein: CASSQAPTGGPSGANVLTF. This chain uses TRBV4-3 with TRBJ2-6; 10 bases agree with TRBD1. Germline V lookup: CDR1 LGHNA, CDR2 YSLEER. The CDR3 is 19 residues long. V shed 1 base, J shed 0 bases, and the junction held 6 bases outside the gene matches.

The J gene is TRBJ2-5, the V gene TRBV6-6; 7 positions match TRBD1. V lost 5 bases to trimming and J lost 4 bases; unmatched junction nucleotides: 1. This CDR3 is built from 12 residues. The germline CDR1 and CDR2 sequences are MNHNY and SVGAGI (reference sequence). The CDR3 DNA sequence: TGTGCCAGCAGTAGGGACAGAGAGACCCAGTACTTC. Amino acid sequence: CASSRDRETQYF.

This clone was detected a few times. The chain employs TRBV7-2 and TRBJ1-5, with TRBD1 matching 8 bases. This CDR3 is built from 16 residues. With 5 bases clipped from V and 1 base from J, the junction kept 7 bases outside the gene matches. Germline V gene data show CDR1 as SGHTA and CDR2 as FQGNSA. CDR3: CASSLGQGMSNQPQHF. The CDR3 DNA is TGTGCCAGCAGCCTTGGACAGGGAATGAGCAATCAGCCCCAGCATTTT. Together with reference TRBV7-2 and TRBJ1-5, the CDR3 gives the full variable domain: GAGVSQSPSNKVTEKGKDVELRCDPISGHTALYWYRQSLGQGLEFLIYFQGNSAPDKSGLPSDRFSAERTGGSVSTLTIQRTQQEDSAVYLCASSLGQGMSNQPQHFGDGTRLSIL.

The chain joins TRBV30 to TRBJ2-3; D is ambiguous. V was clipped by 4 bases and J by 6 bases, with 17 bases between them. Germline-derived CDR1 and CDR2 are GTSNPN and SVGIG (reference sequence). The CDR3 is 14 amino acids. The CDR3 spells CAWTVGFWGDTQYF. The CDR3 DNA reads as TGTGCCTGGACTGTCGGGTTCTGGGGTGATACGCAGTATTTT.